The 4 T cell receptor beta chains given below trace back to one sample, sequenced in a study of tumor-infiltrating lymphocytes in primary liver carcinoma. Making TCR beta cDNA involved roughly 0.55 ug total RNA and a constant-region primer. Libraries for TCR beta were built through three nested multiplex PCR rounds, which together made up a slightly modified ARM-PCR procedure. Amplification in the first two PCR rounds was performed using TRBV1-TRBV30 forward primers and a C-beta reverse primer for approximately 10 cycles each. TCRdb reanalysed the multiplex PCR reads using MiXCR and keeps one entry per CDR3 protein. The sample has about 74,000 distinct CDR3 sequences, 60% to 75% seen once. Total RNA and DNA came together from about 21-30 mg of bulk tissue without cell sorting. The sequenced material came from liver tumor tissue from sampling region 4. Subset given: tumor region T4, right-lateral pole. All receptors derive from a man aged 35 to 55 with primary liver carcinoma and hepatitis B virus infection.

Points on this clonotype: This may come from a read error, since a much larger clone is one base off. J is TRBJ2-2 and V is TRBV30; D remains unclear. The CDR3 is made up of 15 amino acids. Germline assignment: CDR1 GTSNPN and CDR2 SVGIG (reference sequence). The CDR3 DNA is TGTGCCTGGAGTGTGGAACCTCTCCCCACCAGGGAGCTGTTTTTT. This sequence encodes CAWSVEPLPTRELFF. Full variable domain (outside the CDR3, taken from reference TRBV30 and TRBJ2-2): SQTIHQWPATLVQPVGSPLSLECTVEGTSNPNLYWYRQAAGRGLQLLFYSVGIGQISSEVPQNLSASRPQDRQFILSSKKLLLSDSGFYLCAWSVEPLPTRELFFGEGSRLTVL.

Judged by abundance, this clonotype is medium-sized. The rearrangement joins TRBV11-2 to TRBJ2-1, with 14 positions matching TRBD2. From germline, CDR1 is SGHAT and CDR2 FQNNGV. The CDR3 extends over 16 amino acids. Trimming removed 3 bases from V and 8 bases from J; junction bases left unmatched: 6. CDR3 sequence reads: CASSFRLAGGPDEQFF. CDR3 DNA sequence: TGTGCCAGCAGCTTTAGACTAGCGGGAGGGCCGGATGAGCAGTTCTTC.

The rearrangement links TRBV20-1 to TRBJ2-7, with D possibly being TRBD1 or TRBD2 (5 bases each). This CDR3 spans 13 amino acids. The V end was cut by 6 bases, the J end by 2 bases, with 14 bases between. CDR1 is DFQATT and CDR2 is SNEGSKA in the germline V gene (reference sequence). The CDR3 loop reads CSASRDVAYEQYF. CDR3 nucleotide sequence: TGCAGTGCATCCCGGGACGTAGCCTACGAGCAGTACTTC.

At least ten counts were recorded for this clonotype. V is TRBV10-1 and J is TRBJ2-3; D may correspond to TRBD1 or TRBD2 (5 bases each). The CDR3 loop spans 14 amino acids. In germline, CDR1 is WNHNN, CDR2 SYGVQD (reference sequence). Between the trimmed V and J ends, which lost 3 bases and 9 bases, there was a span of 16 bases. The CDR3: CASSDPGRENTQYF. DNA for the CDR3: TGCGCCAGCAGTGATCCCGGCAGGGAGAACACGCAGTATTTT.